Each of the 10 T cell receptor beta chains below was sequenced from the same sample in a study of identical twins. TCRdb fed the 5' RACE reads into MiXCR, producing one record per CDR3 protein. Seen here are roughly 570,000 distinct CDR3 sequences, just under 10% observed once, and the top ten hold approximately 3.2%. These data were also filed under a second study, of yellow fever vaccine responses in identical twins.

The specimen sequenced was PBMCs. Every receptor here comes from a woman between 18 and 29 years old in good health.

This clonotype was recorded many times. The genes are TRBV11-3 and TRBJ2-3, with D tentatively TRBD1 or TRBD2 (5 bases each). This CDR3 is built from 16 residues. The germline V gene has CDR1 SGHNT and CDR2 YENEEA. V was pared by 0 bases and J by 2 bases, with 12 bases between. CDR3 loop: CASSLDWGRLTDTQYF. CDR3 bases: TGTGCCAGCAGCTTAGATTGGGGACGCCTCACAGATACGCAGTATTTT.

The chain couples TRBV5-1 to TRBJ1-2; TRBD1 might be the D (5 bases). This CDR3 has 13 amino acids. Germline-derived CDR1 and CDR2 are SGHRS and YFSETQ. V lost 0 bases, J lost 8 bases, and 11 bases lay in between. The CDR3 region has the DNA TGCGCCAGCAGCTTGGTCAGGGCCCAGGGCTACACCTTC. This sequence encodes CASSLVRAQGYTF.

This clonotype was seen only a few times. This chain connects TRBV12-3 or TRBV12-4 to TRBJ2-1, with D uncertain. The V and J ends lost 8 bases and 7 bases respectively, with 9 bases between them. The CDR3 covers 11 residues. The CDR3 DNA sequence: TGTGCCAGCGGGTCTAATAATGAGCAGTTCTTC. Translation: CASGSNNEQFF.

This clonotype has just a few counts. This chain connects TRBV10-3 to TRBJ2-7, with 7 nucleotides matching TRBD1. The ends lost 8 bases at V and 4 bases at J; junction bases unmatched: 8. Germline-derived CDR1 and CDR2 are ENHRY and SYGVKD. CDR3 length: 13 residues. The DNA of the CDR3 is TGTGCCATCGGGGAAGGGGGCGGGTACGAGCAGTACTTC. As protein: CAIGEGGGYEQYF.

This clonotype was seen at least ten times. The gene calls are TRBV5-1 and TRBJ1-4, with 8 bases aligning to TRBD1. The CDR3 sequence is 15 residues long. V was clipped by 5 bases and J by 8 bases; unmatched bases: 11. Germline V CDR1 and CDR2: SGHRS, YFSETQ. CDR3 in DNA: TGCGCCAGCAGAACCGGTGGACAGGGCGGAGAAAAACTGTTTTTT. The encoded protein is CASRTGGQGGEKLFF.

This clonotype appeared many times. CDR3 sequence (DNA): TGTGCCAGCAGCCAATCTATTACGGGGCGAGGAGAGACCCAGTACTTC. Its protein product is CASSQSITGRGETQYF. The gene calls are TRBV16 and TRBJ2-5; tentatively, D is TRBD1 or TRBD2 (5 bases each). CDR1 is KGHSY and CDR2 is FQNENV in the germline V gene. The CDR3 has 16 amino acids. Trimming removed 0 bases from V and 4 bases from J, with 15 bases in between.

This clonotype was seen repeatedly, ten times or more. The chain joins TRBV5-1 to TRBJ2-7, with unresolved D. The CDR3 is made up of 14 amino acids. Looked up from germline, CDR1 is SGHRS and CDR2 is YFSETQ. Trimming removed 5 bases at V and 0 bases at J, with 12 bases between. The chain's CDR3 is CASRTELVSYEQYF. The CDR3 DNA follows: TGCGCCAGCAGGACGGAGCTGGTCTCCTACGAGCAGTACTTC.

This clonotype showed up many times. V and J are TRBV6-5 and TRBJ2-1; D might be TRBD2 (5 bases). The ends were cut back, 2 bases at V and 7 bases at J, with 9 bases in the middle. Germline values: CDR1 MNHEY, CDR2 SVGAGI. The CDR3 has 13 residues. CDR3: CASSYRGGNEQFF. The CDR3 DNA reads as TGTGCCAGCAGTTACCGAGGCGGGAATGAGCAGTTCTTC.

The chain couples TRBV19 to TRBJ2-7, with D unresolved. The V gene lost 3 bases and the J gene lost 3 bases, with 9 bases spanning the gap. CDR1 is LNHDA and CDR2 is SQIVND in the germline V gene (reference sequence). This CDR3 has 13 residues. The CDR3 loop is CASSIASGYEQYF. CDR3 bases: TGTGCCAGTAGTATCGCTTCGGGCTACGAGCAGTACTTC.

The chain employs TRBV27 and TRBJ2-7; the D is unclear. Germline V gene data show CDR1 as MNHEY and CDR2 as SMNVEV (reference sequence). This CDR3 is 16 amino acids long. V lost 3 bases and J 5 bases, leaving 20 bases between the germline ends. Written as DNA, the CDR3 is TGTGCCAGCAGTTTGGCAGGAAGAAACCCTCTGGACGAGCAGTACTTC. This encodes CASSLAGRNPLDEQYF.